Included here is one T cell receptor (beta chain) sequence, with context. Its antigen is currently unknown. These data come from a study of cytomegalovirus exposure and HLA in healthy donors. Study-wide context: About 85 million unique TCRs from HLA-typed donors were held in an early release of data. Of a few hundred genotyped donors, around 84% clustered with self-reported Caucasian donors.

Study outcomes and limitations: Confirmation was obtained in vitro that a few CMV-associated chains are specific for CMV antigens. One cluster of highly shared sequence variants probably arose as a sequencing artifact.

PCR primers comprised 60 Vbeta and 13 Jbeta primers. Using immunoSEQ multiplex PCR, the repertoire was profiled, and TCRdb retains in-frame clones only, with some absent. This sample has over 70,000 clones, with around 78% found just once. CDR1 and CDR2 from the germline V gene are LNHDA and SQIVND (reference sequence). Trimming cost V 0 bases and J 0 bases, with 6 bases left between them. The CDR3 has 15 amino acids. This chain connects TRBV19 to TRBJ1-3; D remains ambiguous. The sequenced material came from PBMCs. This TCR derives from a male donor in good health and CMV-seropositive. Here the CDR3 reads CASSIDGSSGNTIYF. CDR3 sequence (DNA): TGTGCCAGTAGTATAGACGGGAGCTCTGGAAACACCATATATTTT.